Following are 22 T cell receptor beta chains from one sample sequenced in a study of T-cell memory formation after mild COVID-19. One entry per CDR3 protein, called by TCRdb with MiXCR from the 5' RACE reads. The table has some 200,000 distinct CDR3 sequences, over 9% seen once; the top ten hold roughly 3.5%. What was sequenced was PBMCs or a T cell subset sorted from them (not recorded which). Receptors were obtained from a man aged 18 to 35 who had mild COVID-19 (a few samples of this study predate the infection). Cell type and time point are not known.

This clonotype was detected only a few times. V and J are TRBV19 and TRBJ2-3; TRBD2 matches 8 bases. The germline CDR1 and CDR2 sequences are LNHDA and SQIVND (reference sequence). J lost 5 bases, V lost 10 bases, and 14 bases had no gene match. The CDR3 extends over 15 amino acids. CDR3: CATRNPGGPGDTQYF. CDR3 bases: TGTGCCACCAGAAATCCGGGGGGGCCGGGAGATACGCAGTATTTT.

This clonotype occurred a few times. This chain uses TRBV6-1 with TRBJ1-1; 10 nucleotides line up with TRBD1. The CDR3 consists of 17 residues. Germline CDR1 MNHNS, CDR2 SASEGT. Trimming cost V 6 bases and J 1 base; bases outside gene matches: 11. In nucleotides, the CDR3 is TGTGCCAGCAGCCGCTGGGGGACAGGGGATTCGAACACTGAAGCTTTCTTT. It yields the protein CASSRWGTGDSNTEAFF.

This chain links TRBV18 with TRBJ2-5; D ambiguous. Trimming shortened V by 2 bases and J by 5 bases, and 9 bases separated the two germline ends. CDR1 and CDR2 (germline): KGHSH, LQKENI. This CDR3 has 13 amino acids. The CDR3 coding sequence is TGTGCCAGCTCACCAGAACGGTCGGAGACCCAGTACTTC. Amino acid sequence: CASSPERSETQYF. The complete variable domain, with remaining parts taken from reference TRBV18 and TRBJ2-5, reads NAGVMQNPRHLVRRRGQEARLRCSPMKGHSHVYWYRQLPEEGLKFMVYLQKENIIDESGMPKERFSAEFPKEGPSILRIQQVVRGDSAAYFCASSPERSETQYFGPGTRLLVL.

The rearrangement uses TRBV6-5 and TRBJ2-1; 8 bases map to TRBD1. Germline CDR1 MNHEY, CDR2 SVGAGI. The CDR3 runs 15 residues. V lost 6 bases and J lost 2; bases outside the gene matches: 6. The CDR3 DNA is TGTGCCAGCAGGACAGGGGTGTCCCCCTACAATGAGCAGTTCTTC. Protein product: CASRTGVSPYNEQFF.

The rearrangement links TRBV5-6 to TRBJ2-6; D call uncertain. The CDR3 consists of 15 residues. V lost 4 bases and J 0 bases, leaving 8 bases between the germline ends. Germline V gene data show CDR1 as SGHDT and CDR2 as YYEEEE. The DNA of the CDR3 is TGTGCCAGCAGCCTCCTGGGCTCTGGGGCCAACGTCCTGACTTTC. This sequence encodes CASSLLGSGANVLTF.

The chain links TRBV2 to TRBJ1-2, with 8 bases identical to TRBD1. This CDR3 has 14 residues. V dropped 7 bases and J dropped 4; count of bases not matched to a gene: 8. Per germline, CDR1 SNHLY and CDR2 FYNNEI. The CDR3 region is CASTVRGLIYGYTF. CDR3 DNA: TGTGCCAGCACCGTCAGGGGGCTGATCTATGGCTACACCTTC.

This clonotype was seen a handful of times. The rearrangement uses TRBV15 and TRBJ2-7, with a possible D match to TRBD2 (6 bases). Germline CDR1 reads LNHNV; CDR2 reads YYDKDF (reference sequence). CDR3 size: 14 residues. Trimming pared 0 bases from V and 6 bases from J, leaving 12 bases between. CDR3 sequence reads: CATSREGGGFEQYF. CDR3 nucleotides: TGTGCCACCAGCAGAGAGGGTGGGGGGTTCGAGCAGTACTTC.

This chain uses TRBV24-1 with TRBJ2-3; 9 nucleotides match TRBD1. Germline V gives CDR1 KGHDR, CDR2 SFDVKD. CDR3 length: 14 residues. Germline trimming cut 9 bases from V and 5 bases from J; bases unmatched to any gene: 8. CDR3 in DNA: TGTGCCACCTCCGGGACAGGGTTGGTAGATACGCAGTATTTT. It yields the protein CATSGTGLVDTQYF.

The V and J genes are TRBV9 and TRBJ2-3; unclear D gene. Looked up from germline, CDR1 is SGDLS and CDR2 is YYNGEE. The CDR3 covers 14 residues. Trimming shortened V by 2 bases and J by 3 bases, and 10 bases separated the two germline ends. The DNA of the CDR3 is TGTGCCAGCAGCGTCCGACTTGTAACAGATACGCAGTATTTT. Encoded protein: CASSVRLVTDTQYF.

This clonotype was seen ten or more times. The gene calls are TRBV7-6 and TRBJ2-7, with 8 bases identical to TRBD1. CDR1 is SGHVS, CDR2 FNYEAQ, per germline. With 5 bases clipped from V and 2 bases from J, the junction kept 11 bases outside the gene matches. The CDR3 length is 16 residues. CDR3: CASSPRTTGEAYEQYF. The DNA for the CDR3 is TGTGCCAGCAGCCCAAGAACGACAGGGGAAGCCTACGAGCAGTACTTC.

J is TRBJ1-1 and V is TRBV7-9; no firm D call. V was shortened by 2 bases and J by 8 bases, with 15 bases between the two germline ends. In germline, CDR1 is SEHNR, CDR2 FQNEAQ (reference sequence). The CDR3 runs to 14 residues. The CDR3 DNA reads as TGTGCCAGCAGCTTAATGAGTAGTACGGCGGAAGCTTTCTTT. It encodes CASSLMSSTAEAFF. Full variable domain (remainder filled in from reference TRBV7-9 and TRBJ1-1): DTGVSQNPRHKITKRGQNVTFRCDPISEHNRLYWYRQTLGQGPEFLTYFQNEAQLEKSRLLSDRFSAERPKGSFSTLEIQRTEQGDSAMYLCASSLMSSTAEAFFGQGTRLTVV.

CDR3 DNA sequence: TGCAGCGCCTGGAGACAATTCGAGTACACCTTC. Translated: CSAWRQFEYTF. The J gene is TRBJ1-2, the V gene TRBV29-1; D is undetermined. Germline V lookup: CDR1 SQVTM, CDR2 ANQGSEA. With 7 bases removed from V and 11 bases from J, the gap between germline ends came to 17 bases. The CDR3 sequence is 11 residues long.

In regard to this clonotype: A much larger clonotype is one base distant, so this may be a read error. The chain joins TRBV24-1 to TRBJ2-5; no definite D call. The germline V gene has CDR1 KGHDR and CDR2 SFDVKD. The CDR3 is 13 residues long. CDR3 sequence (DNA): TGTGCCAACAGTGAGGCCGGGTCAGAGACCCAGTACTTC. This encodes CANSEAGSETQYF.

The chain employs TRBV6-1 and TRBJ1-6, with D possibly being TRBD1 (6 bases). The CDR3 has 15 amino acids. V was trimmed by 2 bases and J by 8 bases, leaving 13 bases between them. Germline CDR1 reads MNHNS; CDR2 reads SASEGT. The CDR3 loop reads CASSELGQGYSPLHF. As DNA, the CDR3 is TGTGCCAGCAGTGAACTTGGCCAGGGGTATTCACCCCTCCACTTT.

This clonotype was seen a handful of times. The chain has TRBV7-2 and TRBJ2-3, with a tentative D call TRBD2 (5 bases). CDR3 length equals 17 residues. V lost 5 bases to trimming and J lost 5 bases, with 23 bases between them. CDR1 and CDR2 from the germline V gene are SGHTA and FQGNSA. CDR3 sequence reads: CASSPWLTQRRLDTQYF. CDR3 DNA sequence: TGTGCCAGCAGCCCCTGGCTAACCCAAAGGAGGTTAGATACGCAGTATTTT.

The rearrangement joins TRBV9 to TRBJ2-3; tentatively, D is TRBD1 (5 bases). The CDR3 loop spans 16 amino acids. Germline CDR1 is SGDLS and CDR2 is YYNGEE. Trimming cost V 0 bases and J 4 bases, with 15 bases left between them. CDR3: CASSVAGIRGADTQYF. As DNA, the CDR3 is TGTGCCAGCAGCGTAGCCGGTATTAGGGGCGCAGATACGCAGTATTTT.

Many counts were recorded for this clonotype. The gene calls are TRBV6-6 and TRBJ2-1; D uncertain. There are 15 residues in the CDR3. CDR1 is MNHNY and CDR2 is SVGAGI in the germline V gene (reference sequence). The ends were cut back, 0 bases at V and 9 bases at J, with 15 bases in the middle. CDR3 residues: CASSYSTDAEVEQFF. DNA for the CDR3: TGTGCCAGCAGTTACTCCACCGATGCCGAGGTTGAGCAGTTCTTC.

The chain couples TRBV12-3 or TRBV12-4 to TRBJ1-1, with 7 bases matching TRBD1. The CDR3 consists of 16 residues. V shed 8 bases, J shed 2 bases, and the junction held 14 bases outside the gene matches. The CDR3 region is CASGGITGAPNTEAFF. CDR3 sequence (DNA): TGTGCCAGCGGAGGGATCACAGGGGCCCCTAACACTGAAGCTTTCTTT.

In this sample, this clonotype turned up a few times. Written as DNA, the CDR3 is TGTGCCAGCAGCTTACGCGGACAGAGCTCTGGAAACACCATATATTTT. This sequence encodes CASSLRGQSSGNTIYF. V and J are TRBV7-9 and TRBJ1-3; D possibly corresponds to TRBD1 (6 bases). CDR1 and CDR2 from the germline V gene are SEHNR and FQNEAQ (reference sequence). The CDR3 runs 16 residues. The germline V and J ends were trimmed by 2 bases and 0 bases, with 11 bases remaining between them.

This clonotype has more than one count but fewer than ten. The chain carries TRBV4-1 and TRBJ2-3, with D uncertain. Germline loops: CDR1 MGHRA, CDR2 YSYEKL. CDR3 size: 15 residues. V gave up 3 bases and J gave up 5 bases, with 15 bases separating them. The DNA of the CDR3 is TGCGCCAGCAGCCAGAATGACTGGGTCCGAGATACGCAGTATTTT. This sequence encodes CASSQNDWVRDTQYF.

This clonotype showed up just a few times. V is TRBV10-3 and J is TRBJ1-1, with D perhaps matching TRBD1 (5 bases). V lost 10 bases and J 3 bases, leaving 15 bases between the germline ends. Germline V gives CDR1 ENHRY, CDR2 SYGVKD. The CDR3 is 13 residues long. The DNA for the CDR3 is TGTGCCACCTGGGGAGGGGTTTACACTGAAGCTTTCTTT. This translates into CATWGGVYTEAFF.

The genes are TRBV28 and TRBJ2-5, with a weak D call TRBD1 (6 bases). The germline gives CDR1 MDHEN, CDR2 SYDVKM. Trimming stripped 9 bases from V and 2 bases from J, with 19 bases between. CDR3 size: 15 residues. CDR3 sequence: CASTPETGYQETQYF. In nucleotides, the CDR3 is TGTGCCAGTACCCCGGAGACAGGCTATCAAGAGACCCAGTACTTC. The full variable domain, with the rest looked up from reference TRBV28 and TRBJ2-5, is DVKVTQSSRYLVKRTGEKVFLECVQDMDHENMFWYRQDPGLGLRLIYFSYDVKMKEKGDIPEGYSVSREKKERFSLILESASTNQTSMYLCASTPETGYQETQYFGPGTRLLVL.